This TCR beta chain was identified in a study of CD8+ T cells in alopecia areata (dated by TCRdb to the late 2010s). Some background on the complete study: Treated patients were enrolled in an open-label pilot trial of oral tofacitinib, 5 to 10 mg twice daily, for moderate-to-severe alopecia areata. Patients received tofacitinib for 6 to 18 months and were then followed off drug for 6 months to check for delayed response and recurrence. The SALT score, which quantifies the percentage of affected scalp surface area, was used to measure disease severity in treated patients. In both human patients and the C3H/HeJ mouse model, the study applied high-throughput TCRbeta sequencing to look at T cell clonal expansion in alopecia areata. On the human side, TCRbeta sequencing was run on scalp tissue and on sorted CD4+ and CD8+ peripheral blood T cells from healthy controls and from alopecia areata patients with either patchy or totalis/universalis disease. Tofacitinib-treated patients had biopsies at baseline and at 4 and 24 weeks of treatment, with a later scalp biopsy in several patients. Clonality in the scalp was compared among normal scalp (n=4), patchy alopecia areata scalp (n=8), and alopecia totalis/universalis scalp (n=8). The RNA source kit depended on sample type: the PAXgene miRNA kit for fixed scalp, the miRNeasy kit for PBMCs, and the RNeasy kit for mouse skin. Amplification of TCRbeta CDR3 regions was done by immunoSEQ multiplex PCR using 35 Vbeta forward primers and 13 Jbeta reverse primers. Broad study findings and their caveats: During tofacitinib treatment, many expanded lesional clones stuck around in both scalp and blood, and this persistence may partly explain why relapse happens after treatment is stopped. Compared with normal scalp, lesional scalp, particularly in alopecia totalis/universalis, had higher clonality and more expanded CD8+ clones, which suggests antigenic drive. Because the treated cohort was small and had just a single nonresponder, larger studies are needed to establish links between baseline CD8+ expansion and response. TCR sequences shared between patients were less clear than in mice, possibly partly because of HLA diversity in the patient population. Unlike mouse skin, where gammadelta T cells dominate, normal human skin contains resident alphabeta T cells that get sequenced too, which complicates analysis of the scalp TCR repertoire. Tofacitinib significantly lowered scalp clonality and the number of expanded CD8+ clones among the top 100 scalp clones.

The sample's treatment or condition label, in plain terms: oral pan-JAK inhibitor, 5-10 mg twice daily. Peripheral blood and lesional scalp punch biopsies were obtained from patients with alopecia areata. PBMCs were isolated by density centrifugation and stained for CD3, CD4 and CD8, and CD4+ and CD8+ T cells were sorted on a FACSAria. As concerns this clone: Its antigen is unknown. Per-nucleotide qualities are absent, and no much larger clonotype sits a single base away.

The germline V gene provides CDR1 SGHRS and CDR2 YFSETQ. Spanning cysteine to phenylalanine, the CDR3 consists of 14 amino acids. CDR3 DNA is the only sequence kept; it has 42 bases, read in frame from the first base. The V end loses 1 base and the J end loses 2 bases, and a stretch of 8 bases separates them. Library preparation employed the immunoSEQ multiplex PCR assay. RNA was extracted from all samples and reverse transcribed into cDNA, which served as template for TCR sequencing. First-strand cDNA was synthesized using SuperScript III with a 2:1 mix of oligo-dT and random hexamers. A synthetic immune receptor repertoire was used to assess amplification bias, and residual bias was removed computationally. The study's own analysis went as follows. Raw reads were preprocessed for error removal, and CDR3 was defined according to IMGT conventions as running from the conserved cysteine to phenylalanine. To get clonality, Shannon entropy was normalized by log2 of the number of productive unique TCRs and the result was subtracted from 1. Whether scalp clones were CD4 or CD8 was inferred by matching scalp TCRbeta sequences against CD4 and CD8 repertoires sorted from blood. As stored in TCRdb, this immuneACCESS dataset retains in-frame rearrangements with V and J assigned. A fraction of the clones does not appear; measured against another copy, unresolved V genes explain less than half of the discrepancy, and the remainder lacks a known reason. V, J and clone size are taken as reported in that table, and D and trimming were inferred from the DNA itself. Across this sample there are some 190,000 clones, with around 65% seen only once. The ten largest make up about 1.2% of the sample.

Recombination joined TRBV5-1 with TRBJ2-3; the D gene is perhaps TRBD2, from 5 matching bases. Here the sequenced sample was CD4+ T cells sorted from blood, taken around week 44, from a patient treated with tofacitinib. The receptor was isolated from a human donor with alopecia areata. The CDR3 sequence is CASSLNRDTDTQYF. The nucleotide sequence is TGCGCCAGCAGCTTGAACCGGGACACAGATACGCAGTATTTT.